One and the same sample provided the 2 T cell receptor beta chains below, sequenced in a study of blood T cells in healthy people across ages. The second PCR ran 7 to 11 cycles with a sample-barcoded 5' primer and J-beta primers. TCRdb recomputed calls from the 5' RACE reads with MiXCR, one row per CDR3 protein. The data contain some 1.5 million distinct CDR3 sequences, approximately 28% of them seen just once; the ten biggest clones take up 7.7%. The sample consisted of blood. These receptors were obtained from a woman in her thirties in good health.

Comment on this clonotype: An end of the junction differs from the germline gene, which may be a read error. This chain connects TRBV7-9 to TRBJ2-5, with D perhaps matching TRBD2 (6 bases). The CDR3 has 15 amino acids. Germline assignment: CDR1 SEHNR and CDR2 FQNEAQ (reference sequence). DNA of the CDR3: TGTGCCAGCAGCTCAGGGACTTTCCCCGGGGAGACCCGGTACTTC. This sequence encodes CASSSGTFPGETRYF.

The chain couples TRBV20-1 to TRBJ2-3; no definite D call. The CDR3 runs 14 residues. The germline V gene has CDR1 DFQATT and CDR2 SNEGSKA (reference sequence). Trimming cost V 3 bases and J 1 base, with 11 bases left between them. CDR3 sequence: CSASTTIRTDTQYF. Here the CDR3 DNA reads TGCAGTGCTAGCACGACGATTCGCACAGATACGCAGTATTTT.